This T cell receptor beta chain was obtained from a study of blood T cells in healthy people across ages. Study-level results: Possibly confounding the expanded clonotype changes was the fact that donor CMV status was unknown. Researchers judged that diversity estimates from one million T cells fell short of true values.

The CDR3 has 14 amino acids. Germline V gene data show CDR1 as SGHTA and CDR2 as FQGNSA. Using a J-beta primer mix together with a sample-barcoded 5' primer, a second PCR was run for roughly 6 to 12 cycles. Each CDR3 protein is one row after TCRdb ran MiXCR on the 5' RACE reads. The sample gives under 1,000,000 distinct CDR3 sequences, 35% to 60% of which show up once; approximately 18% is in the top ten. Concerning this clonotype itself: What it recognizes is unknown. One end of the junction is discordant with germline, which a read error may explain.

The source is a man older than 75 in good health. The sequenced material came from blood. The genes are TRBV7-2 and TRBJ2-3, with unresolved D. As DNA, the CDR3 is TGTGCCTGCAGCTTAATGGGGAGCACAGATACGCAGTATTTT. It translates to CACSLMGSTDTQYF.